This is a list of T cell receptor beta chains from one sample in a study of early T cells in non-severe SARS-CoV-2 infection. TCRdb used MiXCR to reprocess the 5' RACE reads, holding one entry per CDR3 protein. Among fewer than 55,000 distinct CDR3 sequences, under 7.5% were seen once, and the ten largest hold less than 25%. The input for sequencing was whole blood, taken at baseline. The source of these receptors is an adult who was a healthcare worker with PCR-confirmed SARS-CoV-2 infection or an uninfected control (not recorded which). CDR3s include the opening cysteine and the closing phenylalanine or tryptophan. D genes are given only for firm matches. Expanded clones are given a class, and other clones once, few, many or no size at all.

J gene	D gene	clone size	V gene	CDR3 protein	CDR3 DNA
TRBJ1-1	-	-	TRBV18	CASSPGVAGVNTEAFF	TGTGCCAGCTCACCGGGGGTAGCGGGAGTGAACACTGAAGCTTTCTTT
TRBJ2-1	TRBD2	many	TRBV4-2	CASSQSPTSGGVDEQFF	TGTGCCAGCAGCCAATCTCCGACTAGCGGGGGTGTAGATGAGCAGTTCTTC
TRBJ1-5	TRBD1	few	TRBV7-6	CASSSDRGQPQHF	TGTGCCAGCAGCTCGGACAGGGGACAGCCCCAGCATTTT
TRBJ2-1	TRBD2	few	TRBV11-2	CASSLRPGGYEQFF	TGTGCCAGCAGCTTAAGGCCCGGGGGGTATGAGCAGTTCTTC
TRBJ2-1	-	few	TRBV7-9	CASSLGAGQVNEQFF	TGTGCCAGCAGCTTAGGGGCTGGGCAGGTCAATGAGCAGTTCTTC
TRBJ2-5	TRBD2	few	TRBV4-1	CASSQINGGREETQYF	TGCGCCAGCAGCCAGATTAACGGGGGGAGAGAGGAGACCCAGTACTTC
TRBJ2-3	-	few	TRBV7-3	CATRAAGNSDTQYF	TGTGCCACCAGAGCCGCGGGAAACTCAGATACGCAGTATTTT
TRBJ1-1	TRBD1	many	TRBV20-1	CSAGRRQGDTEAFF	TGCAGTGCAGGGAGGCGACAGGGGGACACTGAAGCTTTCTTT
TRBJ2-2	TRBD1	many	TRBV7-3	CASSLMGQGVNTGELFF	TGTGCCAGCAGCTTAATGGGACAGGGGGTAAACACCGGGGAGCTGTTTTTT
TRBJ2-7	TRBD1	many	TRBV11-2	CASSLDRTGVNYEQYF	TGTGCCAGCAGCTTAGATAGAACAGGGGTGAACTACGAGCAGTACTTC
TRBJ2-7	-	many	TRBV7-2	CASSLGGLGEQYF	TGTGCCAGCAGCTTAGGGGGGCTTGGCGAGCAGTACTTC
TRBJ2-6	TRBD1	many	TRBV10-3	CAISWTGSGANVLTF	TGTGCCATCAGCTGGACAGGGTCTGGGGCCAACGTCCTGACTTTC
TRBJ2-1	-	-	TRBV2	CASSALRGLLVDEQFF	TGTGCCAGCAGCGCCCTCCGGGGGCTCCTGGTGGATGAGCAGTTCTTC
TRBJ1-5	-	-	TRBV20-1	CSALRGSNQPQHF	TGCAGTGCATTAAGGGGTAGCAATCAGCCCCAGCATTTT
TRBJ1-1	TRBD1	many	TRBV2	CASSERRTGAEAFF	TGTGCCAGCAGTGAACGACGGACAGGGGCTGAAGCTTTCTTT
TRBJ2-6	-	-	TRBV2	CASEEWGSTGANVLTF	TGTGCCAGCGAGGAATGGGGCAGTACCGGGGCCAACGTCCTGACTTTC
TRBJ2-3	-	few	TRBV20-1	CSARDLQGADTQYF	TGCAGTGCTAGAGATCTACAGGGAGCAGATACGCAGTATTTT
TRBJ2-3	TRBD2	many	TRBV5-4	CASSLAGGGTDTQYF	TGTGCCAGCAGCTTAGCGGGGGGTGGCACAGATACGCAGTATTTT
TRBJ2-3	-	-	TRBV6-2/TRBV6-3	CASSYDGTWADTQYF	TGTGCCAGCAGTTACGATGGTACGTGGGCAGATACGCAGTATTTT
TRBJ2-5	-	-	TRBV20-1	CSAMGLQETQYF	TGCAGTGCTATGGGACTCCAGGAGACCCAGTACTTC
TRBJ2-1	TRBD2	many	TRBV20-1	CSAREGFSGRAYEQFF	TGCAGTGCTAGAGAGGGTTTCAGCGGGAGGGCCTATGAGCAGTTCTTC
TRBJ1-1	-	-	TRBV4-2	CASSRESRNTEAFF	TGTGCCAGCAGCCGAGAGAGCCGGAACACTGAAGCTTTCTTT
TRBJ1-5	TRBD1	few	TRBV6-6	CASRGDRNQPQHF	TGTGCCAGCAGGGGGGACAGAAATCAGCCCCAGCATTTT
TRBJ2-1	-	few	TRBV6-2/TRBV6-3	CASSRDPVRNEQFF	TGTGCCAGCAGTCGGGACCCAGTAAGGAATGAGCAGTTCTTC
TRBJ2-1	-	few	TRBV15	CATSRANPDEQFF	TGTGCCACCAGCAGGGCGAACCCCGATGAGCAGTTCTTC
TRBJ2-3	TRBD2	many	TRBV15	CATSRDRGLAADTQYF	TGTGCCACCAGCAGAGATCGGGGACTAGCGGCAGATACGCAGTATTTT
TRBJ1-5	TRBD1	many	TRBV20-1	CSAPQGVNQPQHF	TGCAGTGCTCCCCAGGGGGTAAATCAGCCCCAGCATTTT
TRBJ1-5	-	-	TRBV6-2/TRBV6-3	CASTDSSNQPQHF	TGTGCCAGCACAGACAGTAGCAATCAGCCCCAGCATTTT
TRBJ2-3	-	many	TRBV12-3/TRBV12-4	CASSNLLDTQYF	TGTGCCAGCAGTAACTTACTAGATACGCAGTATTTT
TRBJ2-7	-	few	TRBV20-1	CSASTEGAGGEQYF	TGCAGTGCTAGCACCGAAGGGGCCGGGGGCGAGCAGTACTTC
TRBJ2-5	-	many	TRBV2	CASSEKYPETQYF	TGTGCCAGCAGTGAAAAGTACCCAGAGACCCAGTACTTC
TRBJ2-3	-	few	TRBV4-2	CASSQEKGATDTQYF	TGTGCCAGCAGCCAAGAGAAGGGAGCCACAGATACGCAGTATTTT
TRBJ1-1	TRBD1	many	TRBV11-2	CASSLVGTGGTEAFF	TGTGCCAGCAGCTTAGTCGGCACAGGGGGCACTGAAGCTTTCTTT
TRBJ1-2	-	few	TRBV4-1	CASSPTEIDDYGYTF	TGCGCCAGCAGCCCGACAGAGATCGACGACTATGGCTACACCTTC
TRBJ2-2	-	-	TRBV4-3	CASSPYLSDTGELFF	TGCGCCAGCAGCCCATACCTTTCGGACACCGGGGAGCTGTTTTTT
TRBJ2-1	-	few	TRBV4-1	CASSRGGLAALGNEQFF	TGCGCCAGCAGCCGGGGTGGTCTGGCGGCCTTGGGGAATGAGCAGTTCTTC
TRBJ1-1	-	-	TRBV6-1	CASKPGVTEVFF	TGTGCCAGCAAACCAGGGGTTACTGAAGTTTTCTTT
TRBJ2-1	-	many	TRBV25-1	CASSDDPRDEQFF	TGTGCCAGCAGTGACGACCCGAGGGATGAGCAGTTCTTC
TRBJ2-1	TRBD2	few	TRBV7-2	CASSSTRLAGNEQFF	TGTGCCAGCAGCTCCACCCGCCTAGCGGGCAATGAGCAGTTCTTC
TRBJ1-1	-	many	TRBV4-1	CASSVSHRDTEAFF	TGCGCCAGCAGCGTGTCACACCGCGACACTGAAGCTTTCTTT
TRBJ2-1	TRBD2	many	TRBV4-3	CASSPWTRTSGEQFF	TGCGCCAGCAGTCCCTGGACACGGACTAGTGGTGAGCAGTTCTTC
TRBJ1-1	-	many	TRBV7-9	CASSWPPGQTEAFF	TGTGCCAGCAGCTGGCCCCCGGGCCAAACTGAAGCTTTCTTT
TRBJ2-7	TRBD2	few	TRBV7-2	CASSLPTSGPPRIYEQYF	TGTGCCAGCAGCTTACCGACTAGCGGGCCCCCAAGGATTTACGAGCAGTACTTC
TRBJ1-1	-	-	TRBV7-2	CASSLYLRGGDTEAFF	TGTGCCAGCAGCTTATATTTAAGGGGGGGCGACACTGAAGCTTTCTTT